Shown below are 22 T cell receptor beta chains from a single sample sequenced in a study of OX40 agonist ivuxolimab in advanced cancers. Profiling relied on immunoSEQ multiplex PCR, and the TCRdb table lists in-frame clones only, not all of them. The top ten clones hold 0.45% to 0.55% of a sample with approximately 79,000 clones, about 87% of them seen once. Specimen: CD4+ or CD8+ T cells sorted from blood, collected in a trial of the OX40 agonist ivuxolimab. The source of these receptors is an adult with an advanced solid tumor such as melanoma, head and neck, liver or kidney cancer.

This chain uses TRBV18 with TRBJ1-5; D remains ambiguous. Germline V gives CDR1 KGHSH, CDR2 LQKENI. Between the trimmed V and J ends, which lost 3 bases and 4 bases, there was a span of 7 bases. There are 13 residues in the CDR3. The CDR3 sequence: CASSPGRNQPQHF. CDR3 nucleotide sequence: TGTGCCAGCTCACCGGGAAGGAATCAGCCCCAGCATTTT.

The chain employs TRBV27 and TRBJ1-5; D remains unclear. V lost 11 bases and J lost 2, with 10 bases in between. The V gene's germline CDR1 is MNHEY and CDR2 SMNVEV (reference sequence). The CDR3 is 12 amino acids. CDR3 nucleotides: TGTGCCGCAGGAGTAGGCAATCAGCCCCAGCATTTT. It yields the protein CAAGVGNQPQHF.

The chain is built from TRBV29-1 and TRBJ2-5, with a possible D match to TRBD1 (5 bases). This CDR3 is built from 12 residues. The V gene lost 6 bases and the J gene lost 0 bases, with 8 bases spanning the gap. From germline, CDR1 is SQVTM and CDR2 ANQGSEA. CDR3: CSVQGYQETQYF. As DNA, the CDR3 is TGCAGCGTCCAGGGATACCAAGAGACCCAGTACTTC.

The chain carries TRBV28 and TRBJ1-5, with TRBD1 identical over 7 bases. The CDR3 runs to 15 residues. With V trimmed by 11 bases and J by 1 base, 11 bases remained unmatched. From germline, CDR1 is MDHEN and CDR2 SYDVKM. The CDR3 DNA is TGTGCCTGCCGTCTTGCAGGGGGGAGCAATCAGCCCCAGCATTTT. This codes for CACRLAGGSNQPQHF.

The J gene is TRBJ2-3, the V gene TRBV4-1; 7 bases are shared with TRBD2. Germline V gene sequence: CDR1 MGHRA, CDR2 YSYEKL. CDR3 length equals 15 residues. V shed 3 bases and J 2 bases; nucleotides not matched to a gene: 5. CDR3 in amino acids: CASSQRAGFTDTQYF. The CDR3 DNA reads TGCGCCAGCAGCCAGAGAGCGGGGTTCACAGATACGCAGTATTTT.

The sample holds a few counts of this clone. The rearrangement links TRBV5-4 to TRBJ1-2; possibly TRBD1 for D (5 bases). CDR1 and CDR2 from the germline V gene are SGHNT and YYREEE (reference sequence). Deletions cut 2 bases from V and 5 bases from J, with 10 bases between. The CDR3 sequence is 13 residues long. CDR3 sequence: CASSFRDGYGYTF. The CDR3 DNA reads TGTGCCAGCAGCTTTAGGGACGGTTATGGCTACACCTTC.

The rearrangement links TRBV18 to TRBJ1-5, with D uncertain. Per germline, CDR1 KGHSH and CDR2 LQKENI. The CDR3 is 14 residues long. The germline V and J ends were trimmed by 1 base and 6 bases, with 10 bases remaining between them. The CDR3 loop is CASSPQSGAQPQHF. The DNA for the CDR3 is TGTGCCAGCTCACCACAGTCAGGAGCTCAGCCCCAGCATTTT.

The chain carries TRBV5-4 and TRBJ1-1, with 12 nucleotides matching TRBD1. V shed 0 bases, J shed 3 bases, and the junction held 6 bases outside the gene matches. This CDR3 spans 17 amino acids. Germline-derived CDR1 and CDR2 are SGHNT and YYREEE (reference sequence). The CDR3 nucleotides read TGTGCCAGCAGCTTGGCCCGGGACAGGGGGCGTTACACTGAAGCTTTCTTT. Its protein is CASSLARDRGRYTEAFF. The full variable domain, its missing parts supplied by reference TRBV5-4 and TRBJ1-1, is ETGVTQSPTHLIKTRGQQVTLRCSSQSGHNTVSWYQQALGQGPQFIFQYYREEENGRGNFPPRFSGLQFPNYSSELNVNALELDDSALYLCASSLARDRGRYTEAFFGQGTRLTVV.

The chain carries TRBV7-2 and TRBJ2-7, with 7 positions matching TRBD2. V was clipped by 5 bases and J by 8 bases; unmatched bases: 9. This CDR3 spans 13 amino acids. Looked up from germline, CDR1 is SGHTA and CDR2 is FQGNSA. The CDR3, as DNA: TGTGCCAGCAGCAGTGCGGGACTACCAAAGCAGTACTTC. It translates to CASSSAGLPKQYF.

The CDR3 DNA sequence: TGCGCCAGCAGTGAGTCGAGGGGTATGAACACTGAAGCTTTCTTT. It yields the protein CASSESRGMNTEAFF. The chain is built from TRBV10-1 and TRBJ1-1, with D possibly TRBD1 on 5 matching bases. CDR1 is WNHNN, CDR2 SYGVQD, per germline (reference sequence). This CDR3 is 15 amino acids long. The ends were cut back, 0 bases at V and 0 bases at J, with 8 bases in the middle.

This clone showed up just a few times. The chain recombines TRBV6-6 with TRBJ2-1; 16 positions match TRBD2. The ends lost 10 bases at V and 5 bases at J; junction bases unmatched: 8. This CDR3 is 16 amino acids long. CDR1 and CDR2 from the germline V gene are MNHNY and SVGAGI (reference sequence). The CDR3 DNA follows: TGTGCCACGGGGACTAGCGGGGGGGCCTTTAACAATGAGCAGTTCTTC. Amino acids: CATGTSGGAFNNEQFF.

This rearrangement joins TRBV2 to TRBJ2-3; possible D gene TRBD2, 5 bases. Trimming removed 4 bases from V and 6 bases from J, with 8 bases in between. Looked up from germline, CDR1 is SNHLY and CDR2 is FYNNEI. This CDR3 is built from 12 residues. The CDR3 is CASSVSVDTQYF. The CDR3 nucleotides are TGTGCCAGCAGTGTTAGCGTGGATACGCAGTATTTT.

The sample holds a few counts of this clone. The gene calls are TRBV7-8 and TRBJ1-6; TRBD1 agrees at 9 bases. Per the germline V gene, CDR1 is SGHVS and CDR2 is FQNEAQ. The length of the CDR3 is 15 residues. V trimming: 1 base; J trimming: 14 bases; junction bases outside the gene matches: 9. CDR3 DNA sequence: TGTGCCAGCAGCTTAGACGCCAACAGGGGGCATACCCTCCACTTT. This translates into CASSLDANRGHTLHF. Full variable domain (rest looked up from reference TRBV7-8 and TRBJ1-6): GAGVSQSPRYKVAKRGQDVALRCDPISGHVSLFWYQQALGQGPEFLTYFQNEAQLDKSGLPSDRFFAERPEGSVSTLKIQRTQQEDSAVYLCASSLDANRGHTLHFGNGTRLTVT.

V is TRBV25-1 and J is TRBJ2-3, with 9 bases fitting TRBD2. The CDR3 consists of 16 residues. CDR1 MGHDK and CDR2 SYGVNS come from the germline V gene. After removal of 3 bases from V and 2 bases from J, the junction contained 6 bases not matched to a gene. The CDR3 is CASSDPLAGSTDTQYF. DNA of the CDR3: TGTGCCAGCAGTGATCCTCTAGCGGGATCCACAGATACGCAGTATTTT.

The V gene is TRBV4-1, the J gene TRBJ2-7; 8 bases match TRBD2. The CDR3 is 15 amino acids. The V and J ends lost 0 bases and 1 base, in that order; junction bases with no gene match: 2. Germline CDR1 reads MGHRA; CDR2 reads YSYEKL. This CDR3 reads CASSQDLAGSYEQYF. The CDR3 DNA sequence: TGCGCCAGCAGCCAAGATTTAGCGGGATCCTACGAGCAGTACTTC.

The chain recombines TRBV30 with TRBJ1-5; 11 bases agree with TRBD1. Germline V lookup: CDR1 GTSNPN, CDR2 SVGIG (reference sequence). CDR3 length: 14 residues. J was trimmed by 6 bases and V by 3 bases; bases with no gene match: 4. CDR3 protein: CAWSSGQGVQPQHF. The DNA of the CDR3 is TGTGCCTGGAGCTCGGGACAGGGGGTTCAGCCCCAGCATTTT.

This chain uses TRBV2 with TRBJ2-2; D call uncertain. The V gene lost 1 base and the J gene lost 1 base, with 7 bases spanning the gap. CDR1 is SNHLY and CDR2 is FYNNEI in the germline V gene. This CDR3 spans 15 amino acids. CDR3 region: CASSEGQQNTGELFF. In DNA, the CDR3 is TGTGCCAGCAGTGAAGGGCAGCAGAACACCGGGGAGCTGTTTTTT. Using reference TRBV2 and TRBJ2-2 for the parts outside the CDR3, the full variable domain is EPEVTQTPSHQVTQMGQEVILRCVPISNHLYFYWYRQILGQKVEFLVSFYNNEISEKSEIFDDQFSVERPDGSNFTLKIRSTKLEDSAMYFCASSEGQQNTGELFFGEGSRLTVL.

This chain links TRBV18 with TRBJ1-5; TRBD1 is a possible D gene (6 bases). This CDR3 is 13 amino acids long. Germline assignment: CDR1 KGHSH and CDR2 LQKENI. Trimming shortened V by 3 bases and J by 16 bases, and 19 bases separated the two germline ends. The CDR3 coding sequence is TGTGCCAGCTCACCTACTCCGGGACACCTACACCATTTT. Its translation is CASSPTPGHLHHF.

The V and J genes are TRBV7-2 and TRBJ1-4; D gene uncertain. The germline V and J ends were trimmed by 5 bases and 10 bases, with 14 bases remaining between them. Germline V gives CDR1 SGHTA, CDR2 FQGNSA. This CDR3 spans 13 amino acids. The CDR3 spells CASSHDEGGKLFF. The CDR3 nucleotides read TGTGCCAGCAGCCATGATGAGGGCGGAAAACTGTTTTTT.

The chain carries TRBV6-5 and TRBJ1-2, with unresolved D. The germline V gene encodes CDR1 MNHEY and CDR2 SVGAGI. Trimming stripped 2 bases from V and 4 bases from J, with 11 bases between. The CDR3 loop spans 14 amino acids. The CDR3 region has the DNA TGTGCCAGCAGTTACGGCGACGGAACCTATGGCTACACCTTC. Its translation: CASSYGDGTYGYTF.

CDR3 region: CASSQDGTNEKLFF. The CDR3 DNA reads as TGCGCCAGCAGCCAGGACGGTACTAATGAAAAACTGTTTTTT. J is TRBJ1-4 and V is TRBV4-1; D not resolved. The V gene lost 3 bases and the J gene lost 2 bases, with 7 bases spanning the gap. CDR1 and CDR2 (germline): MGHRA, YSYEKL. The CDR3 length is 14 residues.

This clone occurred once. The V and J genes are TRBV19 and TRBJ1-5; the D is unclear. From germline, CDR1 is LNHDA and CDR2 SQIVND (reference sequence). This CDR3 has 14 residues. Trimming cost V 2 bases and J 6 bases, with 11 bases left between them. In DNA, the CDR3 is TGTGCCAGTAGTATAAGTTCTGAAGGTCAGCCCCAGCATTTT. Its protein product is CASSISSEGQPQHF.